This T cell receptor (beta chain) stems from a study of T cell repertoires in cytomegalovirus infection. Whole-study context: The public TCR beta signatures pointed to both CMV infection and matching HLA type.

TCRdb reanalysed the reads using MiXCR and keeps one entry per CDR3 protein. The sample lists nearly 650,000 distinct CDR3 sequences; 24% were seen once. The CDR3 spans 15 residues. The V and J ends lost 0 bases and 6 bases, in that order; junction bases with no gene match: 4. Germline V lookup: CDR1 ENHRY, CDR2 SYGVKD. This rearrangement joins TRBV10-3 to TRBJ2-3; 9 bases are shared with TRBD2. Sequenced input: CD8+ T cells from PBMCs. The origin of this receptor is a human donor in good health (CMV status not recorded). Some clones in this sample may be carry-over from other donors' samples. CDR3 sequence: CAISESPSGEDTQYF. CDR3 nucleotides: TGTGCCATCAGTGAGTCGCCTAGCGGGGAGGATACGCAGTATTTT.